This T cell receptor (beta chain) was identified in a study of control samples from healthy donors and cancer patients. Assay: immunoSEQ multiplex PCR; the TCRdb copy retains only in-frame clones and omits some. The sample has 150,000 to 200,000 clones; roughly 90% are singletons. V lost 3 bases, J lost 0 bases, and 8 bases lay in between. CDR3 length: 15 amino acids. Germline CDR1 is KGHDR and CDR2 is SFDVKD. The rearrangement uses TRBV24-1 and TRBJ1-5; D call uncertain. The sample consisted of blood. This receptor was taken from a woman aged 45-65 years in good health. The CDR3 bases are TGTGCCACCAGTGATACCGGGGTTAGCAATCAGCCCCAGCATTTT. Its protein is CATSDTGVSNQPQHF.